This T cell receptor (beta chain) was captured by sequencing in a study of blood T cells in healthy people across ages. It was with a sample-barcoded 5' primer and a J-beta primer mix that a second PCR of roughly 7 to 12 cycles was run. TCRdb itself ran the 5' RACE reads through MiXCR, one entry per CDR3 protein. The sample holds 1.5 million to 2 million distinct CDR3 sequences, roughly two fifths seen once. Many counts were recorded for this clonotype. The antigen is undetermined. Total RNA extracted from each sample amounted to at least 6 micrograms. Study findings and constraints: Higher diversity, along with more naive CD4+ cells, distinguished long-lived donors from aged donors. Across samples, TCR beta diversity tracked strongly with naive T cell percentage.

The germline CDR1 and CDR2 sequences are MNHNY and SVGAGI (reference sequence). J was trimmed by 4 bases and V by 6 bases; bases with no gene match: 5. This CDR3 has 13 residues. The material sequenced was blood. The source is a human donor in good health. The chain links TRBV6-6 to TRBJ2-5; 7 bases map to TRBD2. The CDR3 is CASRRDYGETQYF. CDR3 DNA sequence: TGTGCCAGCAGACGGGACTACGGAGAGACCCAGTACTTC.